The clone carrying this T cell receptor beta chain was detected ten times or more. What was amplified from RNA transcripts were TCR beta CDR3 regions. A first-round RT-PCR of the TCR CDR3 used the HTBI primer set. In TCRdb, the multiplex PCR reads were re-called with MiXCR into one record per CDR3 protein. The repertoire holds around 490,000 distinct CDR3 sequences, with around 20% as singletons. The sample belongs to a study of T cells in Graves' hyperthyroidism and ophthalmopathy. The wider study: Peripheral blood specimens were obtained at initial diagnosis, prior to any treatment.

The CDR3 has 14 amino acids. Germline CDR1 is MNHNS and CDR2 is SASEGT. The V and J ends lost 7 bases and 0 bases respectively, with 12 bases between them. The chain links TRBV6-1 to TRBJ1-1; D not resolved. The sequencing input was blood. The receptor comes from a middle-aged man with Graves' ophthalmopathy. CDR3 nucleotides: TGTGCCAGCATGGATCCCGGGCTGAACACTGAAGCTTTCTTT. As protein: CASMDPGLNTEAFF.